This TCR beta chain was sequenced in a study of cytomegalovirus exposure and HLA in healthy donors. Study-level background: The roughly 670 first-cohort repertoires shared a platform with the 130 or so validation repertoires, as reported in a later analysis.

The method was immunoSEQ multiplex PCR; TCRdb's version includes in-frame clones alone and lacks a portion of them. The sample holds approximately 82,000 clones, around 95% seen once. Study results and caveats: According to reports, the classifier identified cytomegalovirus status with high specificity and sensitivity.

The V gene end was trimmed by 1 base and the J gene end by 2 bases; junction bases not matched to a gene: 3. The CDR3 runs 16 residues. Germline V gene sequence: CDR1 SGHRS, CDR2 YFSETQ. This clone was seen a single time. Its antigen is currently unknown. The clonotype was recovered from a woman between 18 and 29 years old in good health and CMV-seronegative. V is TRBV5-1 and J is TRBJ2-7, with TRBD2 matching 13 bases. Material for sequencing was PBMCs. As DNA, the CDR3 is TGCGCCAGCAGCTTGCCCGGACTAGCGGGAGCCTACGAGCAGTACTTC. It specifies CASSLPGLAGAYEQYF.